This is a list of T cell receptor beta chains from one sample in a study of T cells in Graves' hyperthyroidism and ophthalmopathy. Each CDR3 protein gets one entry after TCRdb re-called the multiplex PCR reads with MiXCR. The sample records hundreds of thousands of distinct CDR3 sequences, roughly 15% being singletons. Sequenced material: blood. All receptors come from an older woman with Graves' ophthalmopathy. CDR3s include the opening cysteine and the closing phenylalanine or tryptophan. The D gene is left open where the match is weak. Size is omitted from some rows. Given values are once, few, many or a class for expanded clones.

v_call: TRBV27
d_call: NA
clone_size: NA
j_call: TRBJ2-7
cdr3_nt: TGTGCCAGCAGTTCTCCCGGACTATACGAGCAGTACTTC
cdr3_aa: CASSSPGLYEQYF

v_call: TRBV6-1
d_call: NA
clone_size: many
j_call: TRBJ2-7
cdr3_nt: TGTGCCAGCAGTTATCAGGGTTTCTACGAGCAGTACTTC
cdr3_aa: CASSYQGFYEQYF

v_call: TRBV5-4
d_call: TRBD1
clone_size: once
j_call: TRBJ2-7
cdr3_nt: TGTGCCAGCGGGGGACAGGGTGAAGAGCAGTACTTC
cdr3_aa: CASGGQGEEQYF

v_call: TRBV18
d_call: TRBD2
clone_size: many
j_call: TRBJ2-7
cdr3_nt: TGTGCCAGCTCACCGGGACTAGCTTTCTCCTACGAGCAGTACTTC
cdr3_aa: CASSPGLAFSYEQYF

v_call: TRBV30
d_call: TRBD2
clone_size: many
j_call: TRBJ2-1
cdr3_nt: TGTGCCTGGACTCCACAGGCGGGACTAGTGAAGAATGAGCAGTTCTTC
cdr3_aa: CAWTPQAGLVKNEQFF

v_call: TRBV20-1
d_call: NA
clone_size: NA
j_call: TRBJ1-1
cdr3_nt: TGCAGTGCTTCGTATCGGACTGGGAACACTGAAGCTTTCTTT
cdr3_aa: CSASYRTGNTEAFF

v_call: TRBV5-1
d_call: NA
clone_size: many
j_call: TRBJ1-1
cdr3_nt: TGCGCCAGCAGCTTGGTTGTAGGGAGGAACACTGAAGCTTTCTTT
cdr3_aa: CASSLVVGRNTEAFF

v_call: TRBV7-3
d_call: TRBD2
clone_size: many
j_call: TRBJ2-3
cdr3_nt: TGTGCCAGCAGCCCCACTAGCGGGAAGACAGATACGCAGTATTTT
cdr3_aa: CASSPTSGKTDTQYF

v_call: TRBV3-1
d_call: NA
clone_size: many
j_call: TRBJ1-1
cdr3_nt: TGTGCCAGCAGCCCCAGGGCGGTGAACACTGAAGCTTTCTTT
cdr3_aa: CASSPRAVNTEAFF

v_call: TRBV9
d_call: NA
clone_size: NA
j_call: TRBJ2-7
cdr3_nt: TGTGCCAGCAGCGCCACCAGCGGCTACGAGCAGTACTTC
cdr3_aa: CASSATSGYEQYF

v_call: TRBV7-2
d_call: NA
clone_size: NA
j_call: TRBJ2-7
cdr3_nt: TGTGCCAGCAGCTTTGGACGAGAGGGCTCCGAGCAGTACTTC
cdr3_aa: CASSFGREGSEQYF

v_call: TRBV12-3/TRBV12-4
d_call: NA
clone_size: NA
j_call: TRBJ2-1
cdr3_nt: TGTGCCAGCAGTTTGGGGACCCACAATGAGCAGTTCTTC
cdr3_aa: CASSLGTHNEQFF

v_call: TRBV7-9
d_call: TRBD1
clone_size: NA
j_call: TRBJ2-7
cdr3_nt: TGTGCCAGCAGCTTAGACCGGGACAGGGCCCACGAGCAGTACTTC
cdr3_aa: CASSLDRDRAHEQYF

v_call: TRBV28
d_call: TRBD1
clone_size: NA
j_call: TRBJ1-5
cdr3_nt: TGTGCCAGCAGTTTATGGGGGACAGGGGGGGACAATGAGCCCCAGCATTTT
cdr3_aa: CASSLWGTGGDNEPQHF

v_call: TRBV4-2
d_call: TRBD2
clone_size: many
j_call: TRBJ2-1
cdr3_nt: TGTGCCAGCAGCCAAGATACTAGCGGGAGGGTAAATGAGCAGTTCTTC
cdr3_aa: CASSQDTSGRVNEQFF

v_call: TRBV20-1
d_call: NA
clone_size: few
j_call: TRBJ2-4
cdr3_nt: TGCAGTGCCCTCGACAGGGCCAAAAACATTCAGTACTTC
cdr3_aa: CSALDRAKNIQYF

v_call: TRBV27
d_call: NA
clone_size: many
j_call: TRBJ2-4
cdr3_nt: TGTGCCAGCAGTTCGCAGGGGAGCAAAAACATTCAGTACTTC
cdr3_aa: CASSSQGSKNIQYF

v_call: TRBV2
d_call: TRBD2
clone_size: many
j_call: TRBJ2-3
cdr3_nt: TGTGCCAGCACCCGGCGGGGCGGGAGATCCGCAGATACGCAGTATTTT
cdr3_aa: CASTRRGGRSADTQYF

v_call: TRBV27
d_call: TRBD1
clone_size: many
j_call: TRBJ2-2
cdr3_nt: TGTGCCAGACAGGGGCTTGTCGGAAAGAACACCGGGGAGCTGTTTTTT
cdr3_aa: CARQGLVGKNTGELFF

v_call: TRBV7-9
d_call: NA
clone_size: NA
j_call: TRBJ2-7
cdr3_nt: TGTGCCAGCAGCTTAGCAGACGGTACTGCATACTTC
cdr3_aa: CASSLADGTAYF

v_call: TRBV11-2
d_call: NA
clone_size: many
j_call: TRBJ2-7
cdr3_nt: TGTGCCAGCAGCTTAGTGGGTCCCCCACGTAACGAGCAGTACTTC
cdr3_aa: CASSLVGPPRNEQYF

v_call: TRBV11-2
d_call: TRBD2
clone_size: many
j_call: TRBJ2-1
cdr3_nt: TGTGCCAGCAGCTTACTGAGCGGGAGGTCTCTACGATACAATGAGCAGTTCTTC
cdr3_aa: CASSLLSGRSLRYNEQFF

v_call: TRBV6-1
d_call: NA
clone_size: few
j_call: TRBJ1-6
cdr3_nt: TGTGCCAGCAGTGAAGTGAGGCAGGGGAATTCACCCCTCCACTTT
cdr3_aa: CASSEVRQGNSPLHF

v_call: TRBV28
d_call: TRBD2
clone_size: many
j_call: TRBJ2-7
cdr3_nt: TGTGCCAGCAGTTTATCAGATTGGCCTAGCGGCTCCTACGAGCAGTACTTC
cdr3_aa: CASSLSDWPSGSYEQYF

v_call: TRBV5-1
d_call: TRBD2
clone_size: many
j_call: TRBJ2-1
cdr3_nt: TGCGCCAGCAGCCCTATGGGACTAGCGGGACTGAACAATGAGCAGTTCTTC
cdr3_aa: CASSPMGLAGLNNEQFF

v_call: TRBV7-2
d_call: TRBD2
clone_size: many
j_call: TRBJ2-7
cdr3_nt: TGTGCCAGCAGCTTATTGTCTAGCGGGAACTACGAGCAGTACTTC
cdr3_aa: CASSLLSSGNYEQYF

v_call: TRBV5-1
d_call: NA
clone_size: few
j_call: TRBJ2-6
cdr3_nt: TGCGCCAGCAGCTTGGAAGTCGGGTCTGGGGCCAACGTCCTGACTTTC
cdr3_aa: CASSLEVGSGANVLTF

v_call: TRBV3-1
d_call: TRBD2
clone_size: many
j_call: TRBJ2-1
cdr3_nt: TGTGCCAGCAGTGGGGAGGGCTCCTACAATGAGCAGTTCTTC
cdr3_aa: CASSGEGSYNEQFF

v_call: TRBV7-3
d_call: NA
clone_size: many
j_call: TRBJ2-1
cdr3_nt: TGTGCCAGCAGCTCAGACAGGGAAGGGGCTAGGAGGGACTACAATGAGCAGTTCTTC
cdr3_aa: CASSSDREGARRDYNEQFF

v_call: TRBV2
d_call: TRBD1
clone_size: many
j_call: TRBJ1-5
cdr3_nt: TGTGCCAGCAGTCCGAGCCGGGGACAGGGGAATCAGCCCCAGCATTTT
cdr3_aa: CASSPSRGQGNQPQHF

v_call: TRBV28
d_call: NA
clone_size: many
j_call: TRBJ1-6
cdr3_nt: TGTGCCAGCAGTTTATTTGGCAGGGGATTTTCACCCCTCCACTTT
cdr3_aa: CASSLFGRGFSPLHF

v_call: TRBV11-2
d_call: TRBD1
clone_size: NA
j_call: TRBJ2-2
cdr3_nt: TGTGCCAGCAGCTTATCGACAGGGGGAACCGGGGAGCTGTTTTTT
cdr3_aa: CASSLSTGGTGELFF

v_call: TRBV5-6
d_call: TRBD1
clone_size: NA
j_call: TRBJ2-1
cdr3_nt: TGTGCCAGCAGCTACAGGGACAGAGCCTCCTACAATGAGCAGTTCTTC
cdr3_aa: CASSYRDRASYNEQFF

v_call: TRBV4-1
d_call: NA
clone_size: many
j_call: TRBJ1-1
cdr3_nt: TGCGCCAGCAGCCGCCTTCAGGGCGCCACTGAAGCTTTCTTT
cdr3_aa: CASSRLQGATEAFF

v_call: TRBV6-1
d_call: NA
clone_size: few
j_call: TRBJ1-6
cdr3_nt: TGTGCCAGCAGTGACCAGTATAATTCACCCCTCCACTTT
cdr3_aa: CASSDQYNSPLHF

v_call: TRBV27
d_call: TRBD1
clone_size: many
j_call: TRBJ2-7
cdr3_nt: TGTGCCAGCCGGGACAGGGGACTCTCCTACGAGCAGTACTTC
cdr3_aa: CASRDRGLSYEQYF

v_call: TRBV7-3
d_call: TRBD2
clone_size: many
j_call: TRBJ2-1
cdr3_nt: TGTGCCAGCAGCTTAAATAGAGCTGGGGCGGGGGGGTACAATGAGCAGTTCTTC
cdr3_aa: CASSLNRAGAGGYNEQFF

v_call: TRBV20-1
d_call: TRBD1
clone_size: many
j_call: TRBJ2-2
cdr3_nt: TGCAGTGCTAGACCCACTGGACAGGGGACGGGCACCGGGGAGCTGTTTTTT
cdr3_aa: CSARPTGQGTGTGELFF

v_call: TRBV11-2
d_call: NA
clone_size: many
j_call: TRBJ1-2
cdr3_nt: TGTGCCAGCAGCCCCGACCCACAGGCAAACTATGGCTACACCTTC
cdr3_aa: CASSPDPQANYGYTF

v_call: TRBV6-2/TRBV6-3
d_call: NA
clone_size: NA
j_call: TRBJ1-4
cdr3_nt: TGTGCCAGCAGTGCCTCGGGGGGGGCGGGAGAAAAACTGTTTTTT
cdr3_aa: CASSASGGAGEKLFF

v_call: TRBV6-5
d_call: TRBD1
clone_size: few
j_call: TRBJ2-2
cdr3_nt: TGTGCCAGCAGTTACAGGGGGCCTGTTTCCGGGGAGCTGTTTTTT
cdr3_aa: CASSYRGPVSGELFF

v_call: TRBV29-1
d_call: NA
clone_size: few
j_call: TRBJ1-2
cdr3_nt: TGCAGCGTTGAAGGTGGGGGCCCTAACTATGGCTACACCTTC
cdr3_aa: CSVEGGGPNYGYTF

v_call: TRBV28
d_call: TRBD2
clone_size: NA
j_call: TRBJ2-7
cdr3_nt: TGTGCCAGCAGTTTTCGACTAGCGGGGACCTACGAGCAGTACTTC
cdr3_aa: CASSFRLAGTYEQYF

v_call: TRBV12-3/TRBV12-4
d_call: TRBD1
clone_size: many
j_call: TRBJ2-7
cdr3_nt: TGTGCCAGCAGTTCGCCGGGTAGGGGGCCCTACGAGCAGTACTTC
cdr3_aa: CASSSPGRGPYEQYF

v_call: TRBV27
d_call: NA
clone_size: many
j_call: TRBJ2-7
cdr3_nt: TGTGCCAGCAGTTTATCGGGCGGTGCGGCCTACGAGCAGTACTTC
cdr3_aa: CASSLSGGAAYEQYF

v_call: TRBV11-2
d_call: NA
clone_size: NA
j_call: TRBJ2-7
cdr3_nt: TGTGCCAGCAGCTCGGTGGGGACCCACTCCTACGAGCAGTACTTC
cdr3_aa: CASSSVGTHSYEQYF

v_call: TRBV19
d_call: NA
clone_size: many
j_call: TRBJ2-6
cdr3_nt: TGTGCCAGTAGTAACTCTGGGGCCAACGTCCTGACTTTC
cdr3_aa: CASSNSGANVLTF

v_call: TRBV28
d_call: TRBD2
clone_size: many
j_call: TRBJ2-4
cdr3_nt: TGTGCCAGCAGTTTAAGGGGGCGGCCGGGACTAGCGGCACCGGGGGCCAAAAACATTCAGTACTTC
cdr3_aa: CASSLRGRPGLAAPGAKNIQYF

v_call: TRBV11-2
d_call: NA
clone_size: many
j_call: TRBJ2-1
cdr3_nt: TGTGCCAGCAGCTTGACGGCCTACAATGAGCAGTTCTTC
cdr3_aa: CASSLTAYNEQFF

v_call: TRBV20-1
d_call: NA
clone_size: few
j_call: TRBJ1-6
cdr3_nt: TGCAGTGCAGGTCGGACAGCCAATTCACCCCTCCACTTT
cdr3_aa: CSAGRTANSPLHF

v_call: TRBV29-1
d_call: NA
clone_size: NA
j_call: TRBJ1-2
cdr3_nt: TGCAGCGTTCCTCCAAACTATGGCTACACCTTC
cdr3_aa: CSVPPNYGYTF

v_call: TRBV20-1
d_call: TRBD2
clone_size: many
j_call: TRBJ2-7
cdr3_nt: TGCAGTGCATGGACTAGCAGCTACGAGCAGTACTTC
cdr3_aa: CSAWTSSYEQYF

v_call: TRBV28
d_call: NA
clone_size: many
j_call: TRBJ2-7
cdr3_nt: TGTGCCAGCAGTTTAATTGGGGTTGGTGAGCAGTACTTC
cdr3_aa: CASSLIGVGEQYF

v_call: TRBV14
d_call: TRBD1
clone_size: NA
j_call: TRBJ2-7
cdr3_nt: TGTGCCAGCAGAGAAGATGGGACAGACTCCTACGAGCAGTACTTC
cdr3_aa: CASREDGTDSYEQYF

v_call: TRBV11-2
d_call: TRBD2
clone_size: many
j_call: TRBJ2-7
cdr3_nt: TGTGCCAGCAACGCCGGGACTAGCGGGGGCGAGCAGTACTTC
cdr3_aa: CASNAGTSGGEQYF

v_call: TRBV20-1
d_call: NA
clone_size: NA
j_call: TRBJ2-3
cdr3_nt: TGCAGTGCTAGAGGGGCGGGTCAGGTAAATACGCAGTATTTT
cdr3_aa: CSARGAGQVNTQYF